The next 15 T cell receptor beta chains were all read from a single sample in a study of blood T cell repertoires in COVID-19. Data came from immunoSEQ multiplex PCR; TCRdb stores just in-frame clones and leaves some out. The data show around 360,000 clones, 87% seen once. Sequences were obtained from peripheral blood. The receptors stem from a woman in her 30s with COVID-19, enrolled during active disease.

This clone was counted a single time. The chain uses TRBV19 and TRBJ2-1; D possibly corresponds to TRBD2 (6 bases). Germline loops: CDR1 LNHDA, CDR2 SQIVND (reference sequence). The CDR3 length is 13 residues. Trimming took 3 bases from V and 7 from J, leaving 10 bases between them. CDR3 in amino acids: CASSIQAGNEQFF. Written as DNA, the CDR3 is TGTGCCAGTAGTATTCAGGCGGGAAATGAGCAGTTCTTC.

The chain joins TRBV11-2 to TRBJ1-1; D remains unclear. CDR3 length equals 14 residues. CDR1 is SGHAT, CDR2 FQNNGV, per germline. Trimming pared 1 base from V and 5 bases from J, leaving 11 bases between. Written as DNA, the CDR3 is TGTGCCAGCAGCTTAGGGCAGCGTTCAACTGAAGCTTTCTTT. Residues: CASSLGQRSTEAFF.

The CDR3 DNA reads TGTGCCAGCAGTTTACACAGGGGAGGTGGCAATCAGCCCCAGCATTTT. Translation: CASSLHRGGGNQPQHF. The chain joins TRBV28 to TRBJ1-5, with 7 bases fitting TRBD1. With V trimmed by 2 bases and J by 2 bases, 6 bases remained unmatched. From germline, CDR1 is MDHEN and CDR2 SYDVKM. The CDR3 contains 16 residues.

This chain connects TRBV28 to TRBJ1-4, with a possible D match to TRBD1 (6 bases). CDR1 MDHEN and CDR2 SYDVKM come from the germline V gene. Deletions cut 6 bases from V and 8 bases from J, with 22 bases between. The CDR3 covers 16 residues. Here the CDR3 reads CASRGRGSGWREKLFF. CDR3 DNA sequence: TGTGCCAGCAGGGGCAGGGGTAGCGGGTGGCGAGAAAAACTGTTTTTT. The whole variable domain, remainder taken from reference TRBV28 and TRBJ1-4, is DVKVTQSSRYLVKRTGEKVFLECVQDMDHENMFWYRQDPGLGLRLIYFSYDVKMKEKGDIPEGYSVSREKKERFSLILESASTNQTSMYLCASRGRGSGWREKLFFGSGTQLSVL.

The rearrangement links TRBV3-1 (or the pseudogene TRBV3-2) to TRBJ2-5; D may be TRBD1 (5 bases). Trimming shortened V by 4 bases and J by 3 bases, and 9 bases separated the two germline ends. The CDR3 length is 13 residues. In germline, CDR1 is LGHDT, CDR2 YNNKEL (reference sequence). The CDR3 reads CASSLKGKETQYF. For the CDR3, the DNA is TGTGCCAGCAGCCTAAAGGGGAAAGAGACCCAGTACTTC.

The chain has TRBV7-3 and TRBJ2-2, with 10 bases matching TRBD2. This CDR3 comprises 14 residues. In germline, CDR1 is SGHTA, CDR2 FQGTGA. V trimming: 5 bases; J trimming: 5 bases; junction bases outside the gene matches: 2. This CDR3 is CASSRAGGTGELFF. The CDR3 DNA sequence: TGTGCCAGCAGCCGAGCGGGAGGGACCGGGGAGCTGTTTTTT. Combining the CDR3 with reference TRBV7-3 and TRBJ2-2 gives the whole variable domain GAGVSQTPSNKVTEKGKYVELRCDPISGHTALYWYRQSLGQGPEFLIYFQGTGAADDSGLPNDRFFAVRPEGSVSTLKIQRTERGDSAVYLCASSRAGGTGELFFGEGSRLTVL.

The rearrangement joins TRBV18 to TRBJ2-7, with 10 bases lining up with TRBD1. The CDR3 is made up of 15 amino acids. With V trimmed by 6 bases and J by 5 bases, 10 bases remained unmatched. CDR1 and CDR2 from the germline V gene are KGHSH and LQKENI. The CDR3 DNA reads as TGTGCCAGCTCCCCCGGGGGGACAGGGGTTCACGAGCAGTACTTC. Amino acids: CASSPGGTGVHEQYF.

The chain uses TRBV19 and TRBJ1-2, with 9 bases lining up with TRBD1. Germline V CDR1 and CDR2: LNHDA, SQIVND (reference sequence). The CDR3 is 15 residues long. The trim removed 7 bases at V and 2 bases at J, leaving 8 bases unmatched. DNA of the CDR3: TGTGCCAGTAACCTCGCCGGGACAGGGAACTATGGCTACACCTTC. Amino acids: CASNLAGTGNYGYTF. The full variable domain, its missing parts supplied by reference TRBV19 and TRBJ1-2, is DGGITQSPKYLFRKEGQNVTLSCEQNLNHDAMYWYRQDPGQGLRLIYYSQIVNDFQKGDIAEGYSVSREKKESFPLTVTSAQKNPTAFYLCASNLAGTGNYGYTFGSGTRLTVV.

This clone has a count of ten or more. This chain uses TRBV6-5 with TRBJ2-7, with D unresolved. This CDR3 region has 12 residues. Per the germline V gene, CDR1 is MNHEY and CDR2 is SVGAGI. V gave up 6 bases and J gave up 5 bases, with 11 bases separating them. The CDR3 here is CASSRVPHEQYF. The CDR3, as DNA: TGTGCCAGCAGCCGGGTCCCCCACGAGCAGTACTTC.

The V and J genes are TRBV18 and TRBJ1-5; the match to TRBD1 covers 8 bases. V shed 6 bases, J shed 4 bases, and the junction held 8 bases outside the gene matches. The CDR3 extends over 15 amino acids. Germline assignment: CDR1 KGHSH and CDR2 LQKENI. This CDR3 reads CASSHDRGTNQPQHF. The DNA of the CDR3 is TGTGCCAGCTCGCACGACAGGGGCACAAATCAGCCCCAGCATTTT.

This chain uses TRBV4-1 with TRBJ1-1; possibly TRBD1 for D (6 bases). Germline CDR1 is MGHRA and CDR2 is YSYEKL. V shed 4 bases and J shed 1 base, with 13 bases lying between them. This CDR3 contains 15 residues. The DNA for the CDR3 is TGCGCCAGCAGCCGATCCAGGGGCGAGAACACTGAAGCTTTCTTT. Its translation is CASSRSRGENTEAFF.

The chain joins TRBV6-5 to TRBJ2-3; the D gene is possibly TRBD2 (5 bases). Germline assignment: CDR1 MNHEY and CDR2 SVGAGI. The CDR3 consists of 13 residues. V was cut by 10 bases and J by 0 bases, with 11 bases left in between. CDR3 sequence (DNA): TGTGCCACCCAGCGGTCTAGCACAGATACGCAGTATTTT. As protein: CATQRSSTDTQYF.

CDR3 in amino acids: CASSPKRGGSSYEQYF. The CDR3 region has the DNA TGCGCCAGCAGCCCCAAGAGGGGGGGAAGCTCCTACGAGCAGTACTTC. The chain combines TRBV4-1 with TRBJ2-7, with a tentative D call TRBD2 (7 bases). Trimming shortened V by 4 bases and J by 0 bases, and 16 bases separated the two germline ends. Germline loops: CDR1 MGHRA, CDR2 YSYEKL. This CDR3 comprises 16 residues.

The chain is built from TRBV30 and TRBJ1-2; D remains unclear. The CDR3 loop spans 13 amino acids. Trimming stripped 4 bases from V and 8 bases from J, with 17 bases between. Germline CDR1 reads GTSNPN; CDR2 reads SVGIG (reference sequence). CDR3 in amino acids: CAWNPSSWWGYTF. The CDR3 DNA reads TGTGCCTGGAACCCCTCCAGTTGGTGGGGCTACACCTTC.

This rearrangement joins TRBV2 to TRBJ1-6; D remains unclear. The CDR3 covers 13 residues. The V end lost 7 bases, the J end lost 8 bases, and 12 bases lay between the germline ends. Per germline, CDR1 SNHLY and CDR2 FYNNEI. The CDR3 region has the DNA TGTGCCAGCACATTTGAGGAGCATTCACCCCTCCACTTT. It translates to CASTFEEHSPLHF.